This TCR beta chain stems from a study of CD8 T cells in ankylosing spondylitis listed by TCRdb under 2017. Concerning the study at large: The study profiled T cell receptor beta repertoires in healthy donors and ankylosing spondylitis patients to find disease-linked TCR variants. In total, the full study cohort was made up of 95 to 110 healthy donors and about two dozen ankylosing spondylitis patients. Peripheral blood was sampled, and synovial fluid was additionally collected from ankylosing spondylitis patients. The research as a whole found: Some motif variants were previously reported in synovial fluid and blood of reactive arthritis patients, suggesting common disease-initiation mechanisms. Blood from ankylosing spondylitis patients appeared to be characterized by a TCR beta motif composed of several highly homologous amino acid variants. According to the report, matched synovial fluid samples from ankylosing spondylitis patients were significantly enriched for the disease-linked clones. A CD8+ phenotype was shown by the disease-linked clones, which were found at relatively low frequencies in peripheral blood.

The germline V gene specifies SGHDT as CDR1 and YYEEEE as CDR2. The CDR3, from cysteine to phenylalanine, totals 14 residues. The retained sequence is limited to the CDR3, 42 bases, with the frame set at the first base. For this chain, trimming is 0 bases at the V end and 6 bases at the J end, and the number of junction bases without a gene match is 3. Remarks on this clonotype: Its antigen specificity is not known. The sample holds no much larger clone one base away, and base qualities are not on file.

TCRdb lists the instrument as Illumina HiSeq 2500. Quantitative 5'-RACE with molecular barcodes was the method used to prepare the TCR beta libraries. As for the original processing: A new computational method, built on a probabilistic model of VDJ rearrangement, was used to identify disease-linked TCR variants. TCRdb reanalyzed the raw reads on its own, using fastp at Q25 for trimming and MiXCR for clone calling, and kept in-frame beta chains. Records with the same CDR3 protein are collapsed into one entry carrying the most frequent genes and DNA. The V and J calls were not made by the authors but by TCRdb's processing. In this sample the table shows approximately 220,000 distinct CDR3 sequences, roughly 25% of which occur a single time. 6.6% of the sample is held by the ten biggest clonotypes.

What was sequenced was blood, either unsorted or a sorted T cell fraction (not recorded which). This receptor was taken from a male donor with ankylosing spondylitis or in good health (not recorded which). The sequence is built from TRBV5-6 and TRBJ2-4; 7 bases in between match TRBD1. The nucleotide sequence is TGTGCCAGCAGCTTGGGACAGGGAAGAAACATTCAGTACTTC. Its product reads: CASSLGQGRNIQYF.